In its sample, the clone carrying this TCR beta chain was seen many times. A single record per CDR3 protein comes from TCRdb applying MiXCR to the reads. The data contain under 200,000 distinct CDR3 sequences, roughly 17% of them singletons. The ends were cut back, 1 base at V and 1 base at J, with 8 bases in the middle. Germline CDR1 and CDR2: SGHVS and FNYEAQ. The CDR3 is made up of 16 amino acids. The record originates from a study of T cell repertoires in cytomegalovirus infection. Study-level information: Public TCR beta signature analysis indicated the presence of both CMV infection and matching HLA type.

This receptor was obtained from a human donor in good health (CMV status not recorded). Some clones in this sample may be carry-over from other donors' samples. The sequencing input was CD8+ T cells from PBMCs. The V and J genes are TRBV7-6 and TRBJ2-6; tentative D call: TRBD2 (5 bases). CDR3 coding DNA: TGTGCCAGCAGCTTAGACGGAGGATCTGGGGCCAACGTCCTGACTTTC. This translates into CASSLDGGSGANVLTF. Full variable domain (outside the CDR3, taken from reference TRBV7-6 and TRBJ2-6): GAGVSQSPRYKVTKRGQDVALRCDPISGHVSLYWYRQALGQGPEFLTYFNYEAQQDKSGLPNDRFSAERPEGSISTLTIQRTEQRDSAMYRCASSLDGGSGANVLTFGAGSRLTVL.